This TCR beta chain emerged from a study of human T cells and chemical hapten exposure. Study background: From small differences in pooled library volume came most of the variation in per-sample TCR yields.

The CDR3 is made up of 14 amino acids. Germline CDR1 and CDR2: SQVTM and ANQGSEA. The V and J ends lost 7 bases and 4 bases, in that order; junction bases with no gene match: 10. Unseparated into fractions, whole blood served as the source from which total RNA was extracted. As regards this clonotype: What it recognizes is unknown.

Individual cDNA molecules received unique molecular identifiers in the library. TCRdb re-called the 5' RACE reads with MiXCR, one entry per CDR3 protein. The sample carries tens of thousands of distinct CDR3 sequences, roughly 15% recorded once. Study findings and constraints: With regard to DPC sensitization, TCRs above 1 in 1000 frequency did not change.

The sequence was obtained from a female donor in good health. The rearrangement joins TRBV29-1 to TRBJ1-1, with 9 nucleotides matching TRBD1. The CDR3 DNA is TGCAGCGCTACCATGGGACAGGGCCGCACTGAAGCTTTCTTT. It yields the protein CSATMGQGRTEAFF.